A selection of T cell receptor beta chains follows, all from one sample in a study of shared clonotypes between healthy human individuals. The protocol was immunoSEQ multiplex PCR, while the TCRdb copy is restricted to in-frame clones and leaves out a portion. This sample has about 600,000 clones, with around 97% found just once. The sample comprised naive CD4+ T cells sorted from blood. The receptors derive from a woman aged 25 to 39 in good health. CDR3s include the opening cysteine and the closing phenylalanine or tryptophan. The order of the fields is D gene, clone size, V gene, J gene, CDR3 DNA, CDR3 protein. A D gene is named only where the DNA matches it firmly. Where a row states a size, it is once, few, many or the class of an expanded clone; other rows omit it.

>TRBD2|NA|TRBV10-2|TRBJ2-7
TGCGCCAGCAGTGAAACCGGGACTAGCGGTTACGAGCAGTACTTC
CASSETGTSGYEQYF
>TRBD2|once|TRBV7-6|TRBJ2-1
TGTGCCAGCAGCTTAGCTACTAGCGGGAGAATAGATGAGCAGTTCTTC
CASSLATSGRIDEQFF
>NA|NA|TRBV6-1|TRBJ2-7
TGTGCCAGCAGTGAAGACGCTGGTGGAACGGTTGCCCTCGGATCCTACGAGCAGTACTTC
CASSEDAGGTVALGSYEQYF
>TRBD2|NA|TRBV6-5|TRBJ2-7
TGTGCCAGCAGTTACACAGCGGGAAGGGCTGGGGGCGAGCAGTACTTC
CASSYTAGRAGGEQYF
>TRBD1|NA|TRBV6-6|TRBJ1-1
TGTGCCAGCAGTGGGCAGGGACAGGGAGAAACTGAAGCTTTCTTT
CASSGQGQGETEAFF
>NA|NA|TRBV19|TRBJ2-1
TGTGCCAGTAGCCTGGGGGAGCGGAATGAGCAGTTCTTC
CASSLGERNEQFF
>TRBD1|NA|TRBV7-9|TRBJ2-2
TGTGCCAGCAGCCGGGACAGGGCCTCCGGGGAGCTGTTTTTT
CASSRDRASGELFF
>NA|NA|TRBV29-1|TRBJ2-5
TGCAGCGTTGAATACAGGAGGGTCGGAGAGACCCAGTACTTC
CSVEYRRVGETQYF
>NA|NA|TRBV19|TRBJ2-5
TGTGCCAGTAGTATTACCCCTCCGGAGACCCAGTACTTC
CASSITPPETQYF
>NA|NA|TRBV28|TRBJ2-7
TGTGCCAGCAGTCCCCCAGTCCTGATCGCCTTTTACGAGCAGTACTTC
CASSPPVLIAFYEQYF
>TRBD1|NA|TRBV15|TRBJ1-1
TGTGCCACCAGCGAGCCGGGACAGATGAACACTGAAGCTTTCTTT
CATSEPGQMNTEAFF
>NA|NA|TRBV5-5|TRBJ2-2
TGTGCCAGCAGCCCCGGGACGCCAAGGAACACCGGGGAGCTGTTTTTT
CASSPGTPRNTGELFF
>TRBD1|NA|TRBV23-1|TRBJ1-5
TGCGCCAGCAGTCAAAATAACAGGGGGCTTAAAAGCAATCAGCCCCAGCATTTT
CASSQNNRGLKSNQPQHF
>NA|NA|TRBV5-1|TRBJ1-6
TGCGCCAGCAGCTTGCGGGGGGCCTTGAATTCACCCCTCCACTTT
CASSLRGALNSPLHF
>NA|NA|TRBV19|TRBJ2-1
TGTGCCAGTAGAGACCAGGGAGCGTCCGGAGGCGAGCAGTTCTTC
CASRDQGASGGEQFF
>NA|NA|TRBV21-1|TRBJ2-2
TGTGCCAGCAATCCGGGACCCACAACGAGGGAGCTGTTTTTT
CASNPGPTTRELFF
>NA|NA|TRBV19|TRBJ2-6
TGTGCCAGTAGATCGGATTACTCTGGGGCCAACGTCCTGACTTTC
CASRSDYSGANVLTF
>NA|NA|TRBV4-1|TRBJ1-2
TGCGCCAGCAGCCAAGGGACCGGAGGGGCAGCCTATGGCTACACCTTC
CASSQGTGGAAYGYTF
>TRBD2|NA|TRBV13|TRBJ2-5
TGTGCCAGCAGCTCGACTAGCGAACAAGAGACCCAGTACTTC
CASSSTSEQETQYF
>NA|NA|TRBV25-1|TRBJ2-3
TGTGCCAGCAGTGCCCGAGAATACACAGATACGCAGTATTTT
CASSAREYTDTQYF
>TRBD1|NA|TRBV6-6|TRBJ1-2
TGTGCCAGCAGGAAGACAGGGCTAGGAGATGGCTACACCTTC
CASRKTGLGDGYTF
>NA|NA|TRBV28|TRBJ2-7
TGTGCCAGCAGTTGGGTAAGGGGGGCTGAAGATGCCTACGAGCAGTACTTC
CASSWVRGAEDAYEQYF
>NA|NA|TRBV28|TRBJ2-7
TGTGCCAGCAGTTTGACCACCTACGAGCAGTACTTC
CASSLTTYEQYF
>TRBD2|NA|TRBV23-1|TRBJ2-3
TGCGCCAGCAGTCAGGCTGAGCGGGAGGGGGGAGATACGCAGTATTTT
CASSQAEREGGDTQYF
>TRBD2|once|TRBV7-3|TRBJ2-5
TGTGCCAGCAGCTCGGGAGAACTAGCGGGGAGACATGGGAAGCAGTACTTC
CASSSGELAGRHGKQYF
>TRBD2|NA|TRBV5-6|TRBJ2-5
TGTGCCAGCAGCTTCGGACTAGCCGGAGGGGAGACCCAGTACTTC
CASSFGLAGGETQYF